The table lists the clone carrying this TCR beta chain with a few counts. The data derive from a study of regulatory T cells in long-lasting Graves disease. The time point here: newly diagnosed GD, antithyroid drugs for less than 3 months. The TCR library was prepared using RNA isolated from PBMCs. Relying on iRepertoire HTBI primers and Arm-PCR of CDR3 regions, the team built TCR beta libraries. TCRdb itself ran the multiplex PCR reads through MiXCR, one entry per CDR3 protein. The table lists roughly 430,000 distinct CDR3 sequences, roughly 15% of them singletons. This CDR3 contains 15 residues. The germline V and J ends were trimmed by 1 base and 3 bases, with 10 bases remaining between them. Germline CDR1 reads SGHNT; CDR2 reads YYREEE (reference sequence). The same sample was also studied in work on T cells in Graves' hyperthyroidism and ophthalmopathy. Per that study: Appearing also in blood were most of the thyroid clonotypes expanded above 0.001.

This sequence joins TRBV5-4 and TRBJ1-4; weak D call: TRBD1 (6 bases). The TCR originated in a woman aged 25 to 39 with Graves disease. The sample consisted of peripheral blood mononuclear cells (PBMCs), taken at new diagnosis, from a patient treated with antithyroid drugs. CDR3 amino acids: CASSLWSGANEKLFF. CDR3 bases: TGTGCCAGCAGCTTGTGGTCAGGGGCTAATGAAAAACTGTTTTTT.